Here is one T cell receptor beta chain with its context. These data are taken from a study of blood T cell repertoires in COVID-19. Study-level background: Donors in the United States, Italy and Spain gave samples during acute or convalescent COVID-19. PBMCs, B-cell-depleted T cells, or T cells provided the cDNA or gDNA that made up the material.

Authors' processing steps: Estimated nucleated cell counts came from reference gene primer amplification. The data were produced by immunoSEQ multiplex PCR, yet TCRdb's version contains in-frame clones alone and is incomplete. V, J and clone size are taken as reported in that table, and D and trimming were inferred from the DNA itself. The sample holds approximately 100,000 clones; 84% are singletons and the top ten take approximately 15%. Trimming took off 4 bases at V and 4 bases at J, with 11 bases between the two ends. The CDR3 totals 13 residues. CDR1 and CDR2 from the germline V gene are SGHKS and YYEKEE (reference sequence).

This chain links TRBV5-5 with TRBJ2-5; maybe TRBD2 (6 bases). This sequence originates from a woman aged 55 to 70 with acute or convalescent COVID-19. Sequencing was done on a sample of peripheral blood. The CDR3 loop reads CASSGGVGETQYF. The CDR3 DNA reads as TGTGCCAGCAGCGGCGGGGTTGGAGAGACCCAGTACTTC. The variable domain in full, with the rest retrieved from reference TRBV5-5 and TRBJ2-5, is DAGVTQSPTHLIKTRGQQVTLRCSPISGHKSVSWYQQVLGQGPQFIFQYYEKEERGRGNFPDRFSARQFPNYSSELNVNALLLGDSALYLCASSGGVGETQYFGPGTRLLVL.